The 18 T cell receptor beta chains reported below all come from one sample, sequenced in a study of OX40 agonist ivuxolimab in advanced cancers. Profiled with immunoSEQ multiplex PCR; TCRdb holds only in-frame clones, not every one. The sample has approximately 29,000 clones; around 82% are singletons. The material sequenced was CD4+ or CD8+ T cells sorted from blood, taken in a trial of the OX40 agonist ivuxolimab. Receptor source: an adult with an advanced solid tumor such as melanoma, head and neck, liver or kidney cancer.

The chain is built from TRBV6-7 and TRBJ1-2; D gene ambiguous. TRBV6-7 is marked as an open reading frame, function uncertain. The CDR3 runs 16 residues. V was cut by 0 bases and J by 5 bases, with 16 bases left in between. For the CDR3, the DNA is TGTGCCAGCAGTTACTCGACGGGGAAACCCCTATATGGCTACACCTTC. Its protein is CASSYSTGKPLYGYTF.

This clone was detected only a few times. Within the sample, other DNA sequences also encode this same CDR3. This chain connects TRBV4-1 to TRBJ1-1; perhaps TRBD1 as D (5 bases). There are 13 residues in the CDR3. V was clipped by 1 base and J by 4 bases, with 7 bases between them. Per germline, CDR1 MGHRA and CDR2 YSYEKL. CDR3 nucleotide sequence: TGCGCCAGCAGCCAAGTGAGGGGCACTGAAGCTTTCTTT. The encoded protein is CASSQVRGTEAFF.

This rearrangement joins TRBV30 to TRBJ2-5; weak D call: TRBD2 (5 bases). Germline-derived CDR1 and CDR2 are GTSNPN and SVGIG (reference sequence). CDR3 length equals 14 residues. V lost 4 bases and J lost 5, with 17 bases in between. CDR3 nucleotides: TGTGCCTGGAAGTTAGCCCCGAGAGGGGAGACCCAGTACTTC. Protein product: CAWKLAPRGETQYF.

The CDR3 loop reads CASSVVQKKTEAFF. CDR3 nucleotide sequence: TGTGCCAGCAGCGTTGTCCAGAAGAAGACTGAAGCTTTCTTT. The genes are TRBV9 and TRBJ1-1; no definite D call. There are 14 residues in the CDR3. CDR1 SGDLS and CDR2 YYNGEE come from the germline V gene. V lost 2 bases to trimming and J lost 5 bases, with 13 bases between them.

This clone was recorded once. The chain uses TRBV9 and TRBJ2-7, with D hard to call. The length of the CDR3 is 14 residues. Germline lookup yields CDR1 SGDLS and CDR2 YYNGEE. Deletions cut 0 bases from V and 3 bases from J, with 10 bases between. The CDR3, as DNA: TGTGCCAGCAGCGTAGGACCCGGTTACTACGAGCAGTACTTC. It translates to CASSVGPGYYEQYF. Variable domain in full (rest from reference TRBV9 and TRBJ2-7): DSGVTQTPKHLITATGQRVTLRCSPRSGDLSVYWYQQSLDQGLQFLIQYYNGEERAKGNILERFSAQQFPDLHSELNLSSLELGDSALYFCASSVGPGYYEQYFGPGTRLTVT.

The chain employs TRBV2 and TRBJ2-2; D gene ambiguous. The CDR3 has 12 amino acids. The germline gives CDR1 SNHLY, CDR2 FYNNEI. Trimming cost V 9 bases and J 0 bases, with 5 bases left between them. The CDR3 sequence is CARRANTGELFF. The CDR3 DNA follows: TGTGCCAGAAGGGCGAACACCGGGGAGCTGTTTTTT.

The V and J genes are TRBV5-4 and TRBJ2-5; D may be TRBD1 (5 bases). The germline V and J ends were trimmed by 1 base and 4 bases, with 14 bases remaining between them. CDR1 is SGHNT and CDR2 is YYREEE in the germline V gene (reference sequence). CDR3 length: 15 residues. The CDR3 loop is CASSLYVTGRETQYF. The CDR3 coding sequence is TGTGCCAGCAGCTTGTACGTTACAGGAAGAGAGACCCAGTACTTC.

This clone was seen a handful of times. The CDR3 reads CASSQQDEAFF. The CDR3 DNA follows: TGTGCCAGCAGTCAACAGGATGAAGCTTTCTTT. The chain recombines TRBV2 with TRBJ1-1; D is possibly TRBD1 (5 bases). Germline CDR1 is SNHLY and CDR2 is FYNNEI. Between the trimmed V and J ends, which lost 5 bases and 7 bases, there was a span of 8 bases. The CDR3 runs to 11 residues. The whole variable domain, filled in from reference TRBV2 and TRBJ1-1, reads EPEVTQTPSHQVTQMGQEVILRCVPISNHLYFYWYRQILGQKVEFLVSFYNNEISEKSEIFDDQFSVERPDGSNFTLKIRSTKLEDSAMYFCASSQQDEAFFGQGTRLTVV.

The chain joins TRBV7-9 to TRBJ2-1; possibly TRBD1 or TRBD2 for D (5 bases each). Germline assignment: CDR1 SEHNR and CDR2 FQNEAQ (reference sequence). V was trimmed by 1 base and J by 3 bases, leaving 13 bases between them. The CDR3 sequence is 16 residues long. The CDR3 DNA follows: TGTGCCAGCAGCTTAGGGCTGGGGGTCCGCTACAATGAGCAGTTCTTC. The encoded protein is CASSLGLGVRYNEQFF.

The genes are TRBV29-1 and TRBJ1-2; TRBD1 matches at 7 bases. Germline V lookup: CDR1 SQVTM, CDR2 ANQGSEA. V lost 6 bases to trimming and J lost 1 base; unmatched junction nucleotides: 11. The CDR3 is 15 residues long. CDR3 in amino acids: CSVTARGQLNYGYTF. The DNA for the CDR3 is TGCAGCGTAACTGCCCGGGGACAGCTTAACTATGGCTACACCTTC.

The rearrangement links TRBV21-1 to TRBJ2-1; whether TRBD2, the table's D call, matches the DNA was not checked. TRBV21-1 is given as a pseudogene. There are 15 residues in the CDR3. The CDR3 nucleotides read TGTGCCAGCAGCAAAGTTAAGCGGGGTAGGAATGAGCAGTTCTTC. The encoded protein is CASSKVKRGRNEQFF.

This chain uses TRBV28 with TRBJ2-7; D unresolved. Germline loops: CDR1 MDHEN, CDR2 SYDVKM. V shed 5 bases and J shed 3 bases, with 20 bases lying between them. This CDR3 has 16 amino acids. Here the CDR3 DNA reads TGTGCCAGCAGTCTTCCCCTAGATTTCGTAGGCTACGAGCAGTACTTC. It translates to CASSLPLDFVGYEQYF.

This clone has more than one count but fewer than ten. This chain joins TRBV6-4 and TRBJ1-1, with 11 bases lining up with TRBD1. Trimming took 3 bases from V and 3 from J; bases not matched to a gene: 6. The CDR3 is 16 amino acids. Germline values: CDR1 MRHNA, CDR2 SNTAGT. CDR3 coding DNA: TGTGCCAGCAGTGAAAATCCGGGACAGGGGGACACTGAAGCTTTCTTT. Protein: CASSENPGQGDTEAFF.

Details on this clone: This sample includes further DNA sequences coding for the same CDR3. The V gene is TRBV19, the J gene TRBJ2-1; D call uncertain. CDR3 length: 13 amino acids. V was shortened by 3 bases and J by 3 bases, with 6 bases between the two germline ends. The germline V gene has CDR1 LNHDA and CDR2 SQIVND (reference sequence). In DNA form, the CDR3 reads TGTGCCAGTAGTATTGGACGCTACAATGAGCAGTTCTTC. It is translated as CASSIGRYNEQFF.

The chain uses TRBV27 and TRBJ2-1; the D call may be TRBD1 or TRBD2 (6 bases each). Trimming removed 2 bases at V and 8 bases at J, with 22 bases between. This CDR3 has 17 residues. Germline assignment: CDR1 MNHEY and CDR2 SMNVEV (reference sequence). Here the CDR3 DNA reads TGTGCCAGCAGTTTAACGGGGGCCGGACCCTTACTGTATGAGCAGTTCTTC. It codes for CASSLTGAGPLLYEQFF.

This rearrangement joins TRBV6-5 to TRBJ2-2; 8 bases map to TRBD1. With V trimmed by 4 bases and J by 6 bases, 7 bases remained unmatched. This CDR3 has 15 residues. Germline V CDR1 and CDR2: MNHEY, SVGAGI. The chain's CDR3 is CASSFLTGVAGELFF. The CDR3 DNA sequence: TGTGCCAGCAGTTTCCTGACAGGGGTAGCCGGGGAGCTGTTTTTT.

The gene calls are TRBV7-8 and TRBJ1-4; possible D gene TRBD1, 5 bases. V was trimmed by 2 bases and J by 3 bases, leaving 7 bases between them. The CDR3 has 14 amino acids. The germline V gene has CDR1 SGHVS and CDR2 FQNEAQ. The CDR3 loop reads CASSLPGANEKLFF. In nucleotides, the CDR3 is TGTGCCAGCAGCTTACCGGGGGCTAATGAAAAACTGTTTTTT. Full variable domain (rest looked up from reference TRBV7-8 and TRBJ1-4): GAGVSQSPRYKVAKRGQDVALRCDPISGHVSLFWYQQALGQGPEFLTYFQNEAQLDKSGLPSDRFFAERPEGSVSTLKIQRTQQEDSAVYLCASSLPGANEKLFFGSGTQLSVL.

This rearrangement joins TRBV5-1 to TRBJ2-7; D might be TRBD1 or TRBD2, each matching 5 bases. CDR3 length equals 14 residues. Deletions cut 0 bases from V and 1 base from J, with 8 bases between. CDR1 is SGHRS and CDR2 is YFSETQ in the germline V gene. The CDR3 nucleotides read TGCGCCAGCAGCTTGGGGGACGCTTCCTACGAGCAGTACTTC. Its translation is CASSLGDASYEQYF.